This T cell receptor (beta chain) is from a study of blood T cells in healthy people across ages (dated by TCRdb to between 2014 and 2017). About the full investigation: Template switching captured roughly one uniquely barcoded TCR beta cDNA molecule per two T cells in model experiments. The donors were split into four age groups: young (average around 16 years), middle-aged (about 40), aged (62) and long-lived (roughly 88). Two additional independent replicas of 1 million unique cDNA reads from the same blood draw were analyzed for two donors (one aged 18 to 30 and one aged 80 or older). Using deep sequencing normalized with unique cDNA molecular identifiers, the study measured how TCR beta repertoire diversity changes with age.

Sequences SGHDT (CDR1) and YYEEEE (CDR2) are obtained from the germline V gene. There are 12 amino acids in the CDR3, from cysteine to phenylalanine inclusive. The entry retains the CDR3 DNA only, 36 bases that are in frame from base 1. The method was 5' RACE. The sequencer was an Illumina HiSeq 2500. A second PCR of about 7 to 12 cycles was run with a J-beta primer mix and a sample-barcoded 5' primer. A template-switch 5' adaptor carrying 12 random nucleotides introduced a unique molecular identifier onto each TCR beta cDNA molecule. Each sample yielded at least 2.5 million CDR3-containing paired-end reads. All of the RNA was converted into first-strand cDNA using the Mint cDNA synthesis kit, with a TRBC-specific oligonucleotide serving as the primer. Following uracil-DNA glycosylase treatment, all cDNA underwent a first 18-cycle PCR with the universal primers M1SS and BC2_uni_R. The original pipeline was this. Each sample was normalized by randomly selecting 1 million high-quality reads, each carrying a distinct molecular identifier. Reads sharing molecular identifiers were discarded rather than binned into consensus sequences. MiTCR, with a Q25 quality threshold and the strictest error-elimination algorithm, was used for CDR3 identification, clonotype clustering and error correction. Lower-bound total TCR beta diversity was estimated with a nonparametric unseen species model using Euler transformation. Using fastp trimming at Q25 and MiXCR clonotype assembly, TCRdb reanalyzed the public sequencing data and kept in-frame beta chains. CDR3 protein sequences are deduplicated, and each keeps its most common genes and DNA. It is TCRdb's table, rather than the study itself, that gives the V and J calls and clone size. The sample table records around 520,000 distinct CDR3 sequences; about a quarter of these occur just once. The top ten constitute about 3.3% of the sample.

Overall study outcomes, separate from this receptor: There was a strong correlation between observed TCR beta diversity and the percentage of naive T cells measured by flow cytometry. Observed TCR beta diversity per million T cells fell roughly linearly with age, and a significant reduction was already apparent by age around 39. Compared with the aged group, the long-lived group had more naive CD4+ T cells, fewer expanded clones and increased TCR diversity, a pattern suggesting age selection. Estimates of total diversity based on one million sequenced T cells were considered lower bounds and underestimates. Because profiling used bulk unsorted PBMCs, naive and antigen-experienced compartments could not be compared conclusively. Donor CMV infection status was unknown, potentially confounding age-related changes in expanded clonotypes.

Donors were 40 or so systemically healthy Caucasian individuals from Russia aged roughly 6 to 90 years. Each donor gave ten milliliters of peripheral blood, drawn into EDTA-treated Vacutainer tubes. Ficoll-Paque density-gradient centrifugation was used to isolate PBMCs, with at least 7 million obtained per sample. Trizol reagent was used to extract total RNA from the PBMCs, yielding at least 6 micrograms per sample. The percentages of naive CD45RAhigh/CD27high T cells were determined by flow cytometry on a PBMC aliquot from every donor. About this clonotype itself: The target of this receptor is not known. At one end, the junction sequence differs from germline, possibly due to a read error.

These records were also assigned to another study, of T cells of mothers and their children. In that second paper, the authors write: Donors were nine systemically healthy Caucasian individuals: three mothers and their six children. cDNA synthesis used all of the extracted RNA, with roughly 1.5 ug of RNA in each 15 ul reaction. In the second PCR, the M1S primer introduced both the sample barcodes and 2-4 random nucleotides. Over 9.5 million TCR beta CDR3 reads were obtained for each mother, and 2.5 million to 3 million reads were obtained for each child. Thymic selection similarly shapes TCR recombination output in related and unrelated pairs, with minor effect from inherited differences. Related mother-child pairs always showed normalized repertoire overlap that was slightly higher than in unrelated mother-child pairs, though the difference was never significant. No persistent microchimeric T cell clones were found, with a detection sensitivity of roughly 92 clones per million clonotypes. Deep NGS was used in the study to compare the TCR beta repertoires of mothers and children and to look for features that separate related mother-child pairs from unrelated individuals. The mean age was 40 +/- 4 years for the mothers and about 10 +/- 4 years for the children. After adapter ligation was performed with NEBNext reagents, the libraries were sequenced on an Illumina HiSeq 2000 with 100+100 nt paired-end reads. To prevent cross-contamination, the mother and child libraries were prepared one month apart and sequenced in separate runs. Between about 500,000 and 2,100,000 distinct TCR beta clonotypes were identified per donor. Naive TCR beta clonotypes were estimated from low-frequency clonotypes matched to each donor's FACS-determined naive share, without sorting.

Material: blood. This TCR was recovered from a boy aged 2 to 10 in good health. The sequence joins TRBV5-6 to TRBJ2-5; TRBD2 is a weak D gene call, 6 bases matching. CDR3 sequence: CASSLYGRGRFF. The nucleotide sequence is given as TGTGCCAGCAGCTTGTACGGGAGAGGTCGGTTCTTC.